The rows below give T cell receptor beta chains drawn from one sample of a study of cytomegalovirus exposure and HLA in healthy donors. Libraries were prepared by immunoSEQ multiplex PCR; TCRdb keeps only in-frame clonotypes and omits some of them. This repertoire shows around 160,000 clones, roughly 80% found once; its top ten account for about 6.9%. Specimen: PBMCs. Receptor source: a woman aged 40 to 50 in good health and CMV-seropositive. Each CDR3 is given with its conserved first and last residue. The D gene is left open where the match is weak. Size is omitted from some rows. Given values are once, few, many or a class for expanded clones.

v_call,clone_size,j_call,d_call,cdr3_nt,cdr3_aa
TRBV28,-,TRBJ1-2,TRBD1,TGTGCCAGCAGTTCTCCCCCCGGGCAGGGGGCTAACTATGGCTACACCTTC,CASSSPPGQGANYGYTF
TRBV12-5,-,TRBJ2-3,TRBD1,TGTGCTAGTGGTTTGACCCCACCATTTAGCAGGGGGCCCCGCACAGATACGCAGTATTTT,CASGLTPPFSRGPRTDTQYF
TRBV4-2,few,TRBJ1-2,TRBD1,TGTGCCAGCAGCCAAGCCCCGGGACAGGGACCCCCCTTTAACTATGGCTACACCTTC,CASSQAPGQGPPFNYGYTF
TRBV4-1,-,TRBJ1-4,-,TGCGCCAGCAGCCCCCGGGGCAGGGGCAACTTAGCAACTAATGAAAAACTGTTTTTT,CASSPRGRGNLATNEKLFF
TRBV5-4,-,TRBJ2-1,TRBD2,TGTGCCAGCAGCTCGGGACTAGCGCTATACAATGAGCAGTTCTTC,CASSSGLALYNEQFF
TRBV6-1,-,TRBJ1-1,-,TGTGCCAGCAAACAACAGGGGAACACTGAAGCTTTCTTT,CASKQQGNTEAFF
TRBV4-2,-,TRBJ2-1,-,TGTGCCAGCAGCCAAGATTTAGGGGGGGGAAACTACAATGAGCAGTTCTTC,CASSQDLGGGNYNEQFF
TRBV5-6,-,TRBJ2-3,TRBD2,TGTGCCAGCACCCGGGGGGGCCTAGCGGGGGGGACCACAGATACGCAGTATTTT,CASTRGGLAGGTTDTQYF
TRBV28,once,TRBJ2-1,TRBD2,TGTGCCAGCAGTCCTAACGGGGGGGCGTGGGGGGATGAGCAGTTCTTC,CASSPNGGAWGDEQFF
TRBV4-2,-,TRBJ2-2,TRBD1,TGTGCCAGCAGCCATGACAGGGCTACCACCGGGGAGCTGTTTTTT,CASSHDRATTGELFF
TRBV7-2,-,TRBJ2-7,TRBD2,TGTGCCAGCAGCCTCATAGCGGGGGTGACCTACGAGCAGTACTTC,CASSLIAGVTYEQYF
TRBV13,-,TRBJ2-7,TRBD1,TGTGCCAGCAGCATCCCGGGACAGGGGGATTACGAGCAGTACTTC,CASSIPGQGDYEQYF
TRBV6-4,-,TRBJ2-1,TRBD2,TGTGCCAGCAGTGCCACCGGGACTAGCGGGGGCACAGGCAATGAGCAGTTCTTC,CASSATGTSGGTGNEQFF
TRBV19,-,TRBJ1-1,-,TGTGCCAGTAGTTTGGCCGCCGCAGCTTTCTTT,CASSLAAAAFF
TRBV19,few,TRBJ1-2,-,TGTGCCAGTAGTATGGGGCCACGAGAAGCTAACTATGGCTACACCTTC,CASSMGPREANYGYTF
TRBV28,-,TRBJ1-5,-,TGTGCCAGCAGCAAAAGTGGGGGGGGAAACCAGCCCCAGCATTTT,CASSKSGGGNQPQHF